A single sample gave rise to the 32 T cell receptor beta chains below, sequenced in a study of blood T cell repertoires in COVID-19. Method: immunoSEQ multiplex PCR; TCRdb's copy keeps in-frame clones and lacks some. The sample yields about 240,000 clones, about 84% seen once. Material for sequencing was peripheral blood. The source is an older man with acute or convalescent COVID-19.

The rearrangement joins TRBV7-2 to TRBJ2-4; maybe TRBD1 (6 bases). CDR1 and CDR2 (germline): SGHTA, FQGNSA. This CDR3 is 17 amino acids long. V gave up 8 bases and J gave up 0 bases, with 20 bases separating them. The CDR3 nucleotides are TGTGCCAGCGACTTCAATACAGGGTCGGAAGCCAAAAACATTCAGTACTTC. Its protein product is CASDFNTGSEAKNIQYF.

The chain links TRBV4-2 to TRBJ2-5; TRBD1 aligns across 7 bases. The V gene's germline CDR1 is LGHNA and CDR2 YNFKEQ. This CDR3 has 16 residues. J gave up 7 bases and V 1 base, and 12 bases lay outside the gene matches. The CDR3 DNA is TGTGCCAGCAGCCAAGGCTTTAGGGACAGCACGTCGACCCAGTACTTC. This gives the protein CASSQGFRDSTSTQYF.

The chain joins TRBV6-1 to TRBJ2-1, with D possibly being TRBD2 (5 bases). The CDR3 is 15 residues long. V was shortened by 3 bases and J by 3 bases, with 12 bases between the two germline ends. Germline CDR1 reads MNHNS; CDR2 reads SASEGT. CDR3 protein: CASSEGGRSYNEQFF. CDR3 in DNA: TGTGCCAGCAGTGAGGGCGGGCGGAGCTACAATGAGCAGTTCTTC.

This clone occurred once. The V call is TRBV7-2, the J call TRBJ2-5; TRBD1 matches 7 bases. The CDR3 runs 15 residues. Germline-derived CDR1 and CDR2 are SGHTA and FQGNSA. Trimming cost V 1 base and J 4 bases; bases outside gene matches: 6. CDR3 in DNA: TGTGCCAGCAGCTTAGGACAGGGAACAGGAGAGACCCAGTACTTC. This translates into CASSLGQGTGETQYF.

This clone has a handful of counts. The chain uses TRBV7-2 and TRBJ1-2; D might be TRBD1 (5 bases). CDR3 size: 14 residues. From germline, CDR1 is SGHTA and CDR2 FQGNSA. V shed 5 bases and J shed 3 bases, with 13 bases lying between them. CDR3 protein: CASSPRGGDYGYTF. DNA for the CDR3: TGTGCCAGCAGCCCCCGAGGAGGGGACTATGGCTACACCTTC.

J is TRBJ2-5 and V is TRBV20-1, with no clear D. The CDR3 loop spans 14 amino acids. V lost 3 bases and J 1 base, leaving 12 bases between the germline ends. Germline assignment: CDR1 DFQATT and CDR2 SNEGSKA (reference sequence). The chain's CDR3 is CSASRQPFQETQYF. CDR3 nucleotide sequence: TGCAGTGCTAGTCGACAACCGTTCCAAGAGACCCAGTACTTC.

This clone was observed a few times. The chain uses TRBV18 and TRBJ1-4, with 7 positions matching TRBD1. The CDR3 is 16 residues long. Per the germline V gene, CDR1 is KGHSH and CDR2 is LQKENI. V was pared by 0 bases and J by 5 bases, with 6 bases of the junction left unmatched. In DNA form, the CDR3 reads TGTGCCAGCTCACCACCGAACAGGGGACGGAATGAAAAACTGTTTTTT. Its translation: CASSPPNRGRNEKLFF.

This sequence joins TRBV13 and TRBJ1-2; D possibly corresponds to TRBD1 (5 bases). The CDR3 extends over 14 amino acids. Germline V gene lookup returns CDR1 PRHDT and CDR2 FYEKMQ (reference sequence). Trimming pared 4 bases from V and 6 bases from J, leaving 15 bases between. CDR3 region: CASSSLPWGDGYTF. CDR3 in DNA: TGTGCCAGCAGCTCCCTCCCCTGGGGGGATGGCTACACCTTC.

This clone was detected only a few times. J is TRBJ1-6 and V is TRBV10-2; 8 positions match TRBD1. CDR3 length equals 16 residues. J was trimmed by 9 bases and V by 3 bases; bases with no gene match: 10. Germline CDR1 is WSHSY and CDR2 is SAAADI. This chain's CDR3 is CASSEGQGRRPSPLHF. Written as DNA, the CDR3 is TGCGCCAGCAGTGAAGGACAGGGAAGGAGGCCTTCACCCCTCCACTTT.

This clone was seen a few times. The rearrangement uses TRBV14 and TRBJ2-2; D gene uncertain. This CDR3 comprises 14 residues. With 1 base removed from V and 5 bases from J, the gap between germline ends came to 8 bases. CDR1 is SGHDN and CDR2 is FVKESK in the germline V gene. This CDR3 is CASSQAILTGELFF. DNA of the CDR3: TGTGCCAGCAGCCAAGCCATACTGACCGGGGAGCTGTTTTTT.

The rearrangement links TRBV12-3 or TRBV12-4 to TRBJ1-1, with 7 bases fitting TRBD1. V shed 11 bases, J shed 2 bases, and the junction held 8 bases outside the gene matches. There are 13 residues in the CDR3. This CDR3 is CAGKQGLNTEAFF. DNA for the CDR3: TGTGCCGGAAAACAGGGGTTAAACACTGAAGCTTTCTTT.

CDR3 residues: CASSLQGVSYEQYF. In DNA form, the CDR3 reads TGTGCCAGCAGCTTACAGGGGGTCTCCTACGAGCAGTACTTC. The V gene is TRBV7-9, the J gene TRBJ2-7; TRBD1 matches at 7 bases. The CDR3 spans 14 residues. Trimming cost V 2 bases and J 0 bases; bases outside gene matches: 1. Per the germline V gene, CDR1 is SEHNR and CDR2 is FQNEAQ (reference sequence). The full variable domain, in which reference TRBV7-9 and TRBJ2-7 provide the parts outside the CDR3, is DTGVSQNPRHKITKRGQNVTFRCDPISEHNRLYWYRQTLGQGPEFLTYFQNEAQLEKSRLLSDRFSAERPKGSFSTLEIQRTEQGDSAMYLCASSLQGVSYEQYFGPGTRLTVT.

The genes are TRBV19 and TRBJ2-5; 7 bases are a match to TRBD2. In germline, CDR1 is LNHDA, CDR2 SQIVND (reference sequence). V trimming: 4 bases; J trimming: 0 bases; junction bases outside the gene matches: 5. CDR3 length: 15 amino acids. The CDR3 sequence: CASSTGTTYQETQYF. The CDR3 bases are TGTGCCAGTAGTACCGGGACTACCTACCAAGAGACCCAGTACTTC. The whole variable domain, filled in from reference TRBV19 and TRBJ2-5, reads DGGITQSPKYLFRKEGQNVTLSCEQNLNHDAMYWYRQDPGQGLRLIYYSQIVNDFQKGDIAEGYSVSREKKESFPLTVTSAQKNPTAFYLCASSTGTTYQETQYFGPGTRLLVL.

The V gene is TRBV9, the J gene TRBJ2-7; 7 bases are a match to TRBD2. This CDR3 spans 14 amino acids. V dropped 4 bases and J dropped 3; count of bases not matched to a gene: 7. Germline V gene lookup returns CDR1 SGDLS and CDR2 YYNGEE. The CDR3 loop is CASSQSGEGYEQYF. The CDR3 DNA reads TGTGCCAGCAGCCAATCGGGGGAGGGCTACGAGCAGTACTTC.

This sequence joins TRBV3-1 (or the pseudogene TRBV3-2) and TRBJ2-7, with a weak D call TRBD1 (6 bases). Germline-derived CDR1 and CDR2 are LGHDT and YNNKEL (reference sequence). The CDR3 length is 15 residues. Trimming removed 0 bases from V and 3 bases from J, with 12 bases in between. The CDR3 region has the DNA TGTGCCAGCAGCCAAGATCAGGACAGCAACTACGAGCAGTACTTC. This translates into CASSQDQDSNYEQYF.

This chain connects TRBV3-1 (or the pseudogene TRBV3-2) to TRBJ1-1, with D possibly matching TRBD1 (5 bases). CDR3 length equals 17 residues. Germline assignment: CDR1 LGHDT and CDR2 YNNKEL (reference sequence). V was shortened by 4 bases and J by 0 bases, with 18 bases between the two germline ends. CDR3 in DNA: TGTGCCAGCAGCCGCCCCCTGGGGGGAGGGTTGAACACTGAAGCTTTCTTT. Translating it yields CASSRPLGGGLNTEAFF.

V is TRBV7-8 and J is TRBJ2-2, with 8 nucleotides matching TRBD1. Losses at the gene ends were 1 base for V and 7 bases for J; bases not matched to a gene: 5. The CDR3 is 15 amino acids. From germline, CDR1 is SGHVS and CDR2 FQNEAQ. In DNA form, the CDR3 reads TGTGCCAGCAGCTTAGGGACAGGGACGGGCGGGGAGCTGTTTTTT. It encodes CASSLGTGTGGELFF.

The CDR3: CASSPRTGVTETQYF. CDR3 bases: TGTGCCAGCTCACCCCGGACAGGGGTGACAGAGACCCAGTACTTC. The chain uses TRBV18 and TRBJ2-5; 9 nucleotides match TRBD1. Per germline, CDR1 KGHSH and CDR2 LQKENI. The CDR3 length is 15 residues. With V trimmed by 3 bases and J by 4 bases, 6 bases remained unmatched.

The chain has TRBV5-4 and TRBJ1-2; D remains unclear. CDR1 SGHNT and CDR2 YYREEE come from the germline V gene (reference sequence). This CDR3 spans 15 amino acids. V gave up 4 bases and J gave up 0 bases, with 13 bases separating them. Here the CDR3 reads CASSPERQANYGYTF. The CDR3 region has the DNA TGTGCCAGCAGCCCTGAGCGGCAGGCTAACTATGGCTACACCTTC.

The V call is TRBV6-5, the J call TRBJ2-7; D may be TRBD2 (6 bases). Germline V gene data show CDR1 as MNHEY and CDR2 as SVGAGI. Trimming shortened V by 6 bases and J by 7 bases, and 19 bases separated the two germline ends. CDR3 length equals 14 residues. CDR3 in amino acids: CASSPTSGAGEQYF. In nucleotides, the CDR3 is TGTGCCAGCAGCCCAACCTCCGGGGCGGGGGAGCAGTACTTC.

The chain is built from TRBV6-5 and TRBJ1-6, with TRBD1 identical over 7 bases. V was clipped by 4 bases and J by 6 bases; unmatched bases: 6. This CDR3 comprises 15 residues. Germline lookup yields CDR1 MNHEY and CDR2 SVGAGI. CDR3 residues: CASSFGQALNSPLHF. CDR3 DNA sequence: TGTGCCAGCAGTTTCGGACAGGCCCTTAATTCACCCCTCCACTTT.

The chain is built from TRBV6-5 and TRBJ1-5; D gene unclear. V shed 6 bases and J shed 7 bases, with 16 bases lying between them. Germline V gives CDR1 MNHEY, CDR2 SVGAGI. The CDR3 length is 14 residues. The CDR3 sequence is CASRASRGGQPQHF. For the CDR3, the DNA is TGTGCCAGCAGGGCGAGCCGGGGTGGACAGCCCCAGCATTTT.

CDR3 nucleotides: TGTGCCAGCAGTTCGTGGACTCTCGGGGAGCTGTTTTTT. Translating gives CASSSWTLGELFF. This chain links TRBV12-3 or TRBV12-4 with TRBJ2-2; tentatively, D is TRBD2 (5 bases). The CDR3 totals 13 residues. The germline V and J ends were trimmed by 4 bases and 7 bases, with 10 bases remaining between them.

CDR3 coding DNA: TGTGCCAGCAGAGCTACAGGCTCCTACGAGCAGTACTTC. It codes for CASRATGSYEQYF. The chain joins TRBV25-1 to TRBJ2-7; the D gene is possibly TRBD1 (5 bases). CDR1 and CDR2 (germline): MGHDK, SYGVNS. This CDR3 spans 13 amino acids. V was pared by 6 bases and J by 0 bases, with 9 bases between.

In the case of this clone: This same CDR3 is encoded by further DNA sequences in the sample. CDR3 sequence: CASSLTGGSYNEQFF. The CDR3 nucleotides read TGCGCCAGCAGCTTGACAGGGGGCTCCTACAATGAGCAGTTCTTC. V and J are TRBV5-1 and TRBJ2-1; 8 nucleotides match TRBD1. The V gene end was trimmed by 1 base and the J gene end by 0 bases; junction bases not matched to a gene: 0. This CDR3 comprises 15 residues. Germline values: CDR1 SGHRS, CDR2 YFSETQ.

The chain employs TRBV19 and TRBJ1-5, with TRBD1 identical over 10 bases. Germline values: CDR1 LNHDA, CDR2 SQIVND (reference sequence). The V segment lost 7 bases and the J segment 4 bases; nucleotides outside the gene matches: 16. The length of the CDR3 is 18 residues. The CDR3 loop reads CASTLTGGAVLGNQPQHF. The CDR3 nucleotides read TGTGCCAGTACCCTGACAGGGGGCGCAGTTTTAGGTAATCAGCCCCAGCATTTT.

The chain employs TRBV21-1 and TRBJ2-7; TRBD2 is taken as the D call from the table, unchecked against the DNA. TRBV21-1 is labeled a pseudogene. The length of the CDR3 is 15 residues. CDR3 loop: CASSMGLADSYEQYF. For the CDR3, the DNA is TGTGCCAGCAGCATGGGACTAGCGGACTCCTACGAGCAGTACTTC.

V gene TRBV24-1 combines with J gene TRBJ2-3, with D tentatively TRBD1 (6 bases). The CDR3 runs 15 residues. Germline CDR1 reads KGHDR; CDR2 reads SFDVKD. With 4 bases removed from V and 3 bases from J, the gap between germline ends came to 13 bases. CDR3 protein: CATSDSRGRTDTQYF. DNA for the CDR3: TGTGCCACCAGTGACAGCAGGGGCCGGACAGATACGCAGTATTTT.

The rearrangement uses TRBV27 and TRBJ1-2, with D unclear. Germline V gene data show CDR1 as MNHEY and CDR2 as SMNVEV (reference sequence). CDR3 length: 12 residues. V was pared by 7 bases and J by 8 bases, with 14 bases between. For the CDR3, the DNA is TGTGCCAGCAAATTTACGTCGGGAGGCTACACCTTC. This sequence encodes CASKFTSGGYTF.

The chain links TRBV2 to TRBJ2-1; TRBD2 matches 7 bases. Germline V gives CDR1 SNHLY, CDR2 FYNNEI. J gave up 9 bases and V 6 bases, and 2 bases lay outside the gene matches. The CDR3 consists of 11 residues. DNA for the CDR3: TGTGCCAGCAGAGGGAGGGTTGAGCAGTTCTTC. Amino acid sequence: CASRGRVEQFF.

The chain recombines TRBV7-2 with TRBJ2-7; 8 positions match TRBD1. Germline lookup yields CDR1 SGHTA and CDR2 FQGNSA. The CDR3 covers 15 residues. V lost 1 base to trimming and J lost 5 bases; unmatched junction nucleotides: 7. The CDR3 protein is CASSLEGRGHDEQYF. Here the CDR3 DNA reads TGTGCCAGCAGCTTAGAAGGCAGGGGGCACGACGAGCAGTACTTC.

The CDR3 sequence: CASSLSGGVVKLFF. The CDR3 coding sequence is TGTGCCAGCAGTTTAAGCGGGGGCGTCGTGAAACTGTTTTTT. The rearrangement links TRBV28 to TRBJ1-4, with D perhaps matching TRBD1 (6 bases). The CDR3 is 14 residues long. Germline lookup yields CDR1 MDHEN and CDR2 SYDVKM. Trimming cost V 2 bases and J 11 bases, with 15 bases left between them.